The present T cell receptor (beta chain) was sequenced within a study of T cell repertoires in cytomegalovirus infection. Overall study context: It was the public TCR beta signatures that indicated both CMV infection and matching HLA type. Overall study results and limits: It was HLA-C-restricted CMV-specific TCR beta clonotypes that dominated the response ex vivo. Cumulative frequency (of public TCR beta family members) identified carriers of CMV plus the relevant HLA.

V lost 7 bases, J lost 4 bases, and 4 bases stayed unmatched. The CDR3 is made up of 14 amino acids. Germline V CDR1 and CDR2: ENHRY, SYGVKD. With respect to this clonotype: Its target is not known.

TCRdb reprocessed the reads via MiXCR and lists one record per CDR3 protein. The sample has nearly 450,000 distinct CDR3 sequences; 25% to 40% are singletons. The chain links TRBV10-3 to TRBJ2-2; 9 positions agree with TRBD2. The clonotype comes from a human donor in good health (CMV status not recorded). Some clones in this sample may be carry-over from other donors' samples. Source material: PBMCs. Written as DNA, the CDR3 is TGTGCCATCACGGCTAGCGGGGCCACCGGGGAGCTGTTTTTT. Its protein is CAITASGATGELFF.